The sequence of this TCR beta chain was determined in a study of shared clonotypes between healthy human individuals (TCRdb year 2020). Turning to the overall study: A couple of women and a few men aged 18 to 49 years were included in the cohort. Per donor, three plates each were used for CD4 naive and CD4 memory, two for CD8 naive, and one for CD8 memory. Blood TCR repertoires of a handful of healthy adults were deeply sequenced to estimate repertoire size and the extent of clonotype sharing between individuals. Libraries were prepared and TCR repertoires were sequenced by different laboratories using diverse techniques, in order to increase sequencing depth and limit assay-specific biases. Leukapheresis yielded between about 0.85 and 10 billion PBMCs per donor.

Note on this clone: Its antigen is unknown. Base qualities are not provided; no much larger clone lies one nucleotide away.

Donors were healthy HIV-negative adults with no recently reported acute infections or vaccinations. Every donor was a Caucasian adult residing in Nashville, Tennessee, USA. Magnetic negative selection was used to enrich CD4+ T cells, after which naive cells were positively selected on CD45RA and the negative fraction became the memory subset. Blood was collected by leukapheresis, and PBMCs were isolated by Ficoll-Histopaque density gradient centrifugation and then cryopreserved in liquid nitrogen vapor phase. Purity and quantity of every magnetically sorted T cell population were checked by analytical flow cytometry. Each sorted fraction had its genomic DNA isolated and then quantified by UV absorbance on a Nanodrop 2000c. Using the deep immunoSEQ assay, TCR CDR3 regions were amplified from genomic DNA by multiplex PCR. For each cell subset, the extracted genomic DNA was distributed evenly across all wells of several immunoSEQ 96-well plates, and each plate served as one replicate. For sorted subsets, each replicate PCR was loaded with roughly 190 ng genomic DNA, equivalent to 25,000 to 30,000 T cell genomes. Purified libraries were measured with a Qubit 3.0 fluorometer, size-checked on a Bioanalyzer 2100, and measured again with the KAPA Library Quantification kit. Each immunoSEQ 96-well plate was sequenced on its own single-read 150-cycle Illumina NextSeq 550 flow cell. The original methods were these. Because the immunoSEQ output included only junctional sequences and no quality scores, the filtering could not be the same as the filtering used for full-length reads. To assign V/J genes and CDR3, sequences were annotated using PyIR, a Python wrapper for IgBLAST v1.9, with IMGT germline references. Reads were filtered out if the reads had weak V/J assignments (E-value above 1e-6), no CDR3, stop codons, out-of-frame junctions, or ambiguous translated residues. V3J clonotypes were defined by identical inferred V gene, J gene, and CDR3 amino acid sequence. Percentage overlap between repertoires was computed as shared unique clonotypes divided by the size of the smaller repertoire. Three approaches were used to assess repertoire richness: RTK rarefaction, the Chao1 estimator, and Recon v2.1 estimates of unobserved clonotypes. OLGA was used to compute generation probabilities for all TCRbeta clonotypes that the gDNA method yielded from a few donors. In TCRdb, the immuneACCESS table is reduced to in-frame sequences with V and J assigned. These tables do not hold every clone; where another copy was compared, an unresolved V gene accounts for under half, and the others remain unexplained. The V and J calls and clone size were taken over from that table, and D and trimming were inferred from the DNA. This sample comprises over a million clones, approximately 76% of them detected only once. The top ten clones comprise approximately 1.3% of the sample.

Overall study results and their limits: Sampling was limited to blood, and TCR repertoires in tissue likely differ from TCR repertoires in blood. Pairwise subsampling led to the expectation that sequencing depth would affect the degree of clonotype sharing among donors. Compared with non-shared clonotypes, the clonotypes found in all four sorted-subset donors had higher generation probabilities. Incomplete sequencing was indicated by rarefaction of sorted-subset datasets, despite the large sequencing depth. Because the study included only a small number of donors, the genetic and exposure-history diversity represented was limited. Approximately 5% of naive CD4, roughly 3.6% of naive CD8, approximately 2% of memory CD4, and approximately 0.4% of memory CD8 clonotypes were shared across several donors. Larger estimated clonotype richness was generally found for naive subsets than for memory subsets.

For this chain, trimming is 6 bases at the V end and 3 bases at the J end, and the number of junction bases without a gene match is 5. The germline V gene gives CDR1 as MDHEN and CDR2 as SYDVKM. The CDR3, from cysteine to phenylalanine, totals 13 residues. Of the read, only the CDR3 DNA is kept; its 39 bases are in frame from base 1. This receptor chain uses TRBV28 and TRBJ2-7; the junction holds 7 bases that match TRBD1. This clonotype was obtained from a man between 18 and 29 years old in good health. The sample taken for sequencing was memory CD4+ T cells sorted from blood. Taken with the paper, the label for cell subset or site translates to: CD45RA-negative fraction. Here is the DNA: TGTGCCAGCAGAAGGACAGGTAACTACGAGCAGTACTTC. Translated, this gives CASRRTGNYEQYF.